This is a list of T cell receptor beta chains from one sample in a study of OX40 agonist ivuxolimab in advanced cancers. Sequenced by immunoSEQ multiplex PCR; TCRdb stores in-frame clones only, minus some. This repertoire shows fewer than 35,000 clones, roughly 90% found once; its top ten account for more than 30%. The sequencing here drew on CD4+ or CD8+ T cells sorted from blood, taken in a trial of the OX40 agonist ivuxolimab. These TCRs come from an adult with an advanced solid tumor such as melanoma, head and neck, liver or kidney cancer. CDR3s include the opening cysteine and the closing phenylalanine or tryptophan. A D gene is named only where the DNA matches it firmly. Where a row states a size, it is once, few, many or the class of an expanded clone; other rows omit it.

size: -
J: TRBJ1-2
V: TRBV11-2
D: -
CDR3: CASSLVPQGSYSGGYTF
DNA: TGTGCCAGCAGCTTAGTCCCTCAGGGGTCTTATTCAGGTGGCTACACCTTC

size: -
J: TRBJ2-1
V: TRBV14
D: -
CDR3: CASSRSWGDNEQFF
DNA: TGTGCCAGCAGCCGAAGCTGGGGGGACAATGAGCAGTTCTTC

size: -
J: TRBJ2-7
V: TRBV5-1
D: -
CDR3: CASSLESGSYEQCF
DNA: TGCGCCAGCAGCTTGGAATCAGGCTCCTACGAGCAGTGCTTC

size: -
J: TRBJ2-7
V: TRBV5-5
D: -
CDR3: CASSLDGMSYEQYF
DNA: TGTGCCAGCAGCTTGGACGGGATGTCCTACGAGCAGTACTTC

size: -
J: TRBJ2-1
V: TRBV7-9
D: TRBD2
CDR3: CASSLYRGGAYNEQFF
DNA: TGTGCCAGCAGCTTATATCGGGGGGGCGCTTACAATGAGCAGTTCTTC

size: -
J: TRBJ2-2
V: TRBV9
D: TRBD1
CDR3: CASSPEDRAGTGELFF
DNA: TGTGCCAGCAGCCCGGAGGACAGGGCGGGCACCGGGGAGCTGTTTTTT

size: -
J: TRBJ2-5
V: TRBV10-1
D: TRBD1
CDR3: CASSSFGTAQETQYF
DNA: TGCGCCAGCAGTTCATTCGGGACAGCTCAAGAGACCCAGTACTTC

size: once
J: TRBJ2-3
V: TRBV5-1
D: -
CDR3: CASSSWGSGDDVFRDTQYF
DNA: TGCGCCAGCAGCTCCTGGGGTTCAGGGGATGATGTTTTTAGGGATACGCAGTATTTT

size: once
J: TRBJ1-2
V: TRBV28
D: -
CDR3: CASLPAAFSGGYGYTF
DNA: TGTGCCAGTTTGCCCGCTGCTTTCTCGGGCGGCTATGGCTACACCTTC

size: -
J: TRBJ2-5
V: TRBV5-1
D: -
CDR3: CASSLGARETQYF
DNA: TGCGCCAGCAGCTTGGGGGCCCGAGAGACCCAGTACTTC

size: -
J: TRBJ2-3
V: TRBV27
D: -
CDR3: CASSFRLGAAQYF
DNA: TGTGCCAGCAGTTTTAGGCTGGGAGCTGCGCAGTATTTT

size: -
J: TRBJ2-7
V: TRBV5-6
D: TRBD1
CDR3: CASSLQGAHEQYF
DNA: TGTGCCAGCAGCTTGCAGGGGGCCCACGAGCAGTACTTC

size: few
J: TRBJ1-1
V: TRBV11-2
D: -
CDR3: CASSSLTAEAFF
DNA: TGTGCCAGCAGCTCCTTGACGGCTGAAGCTTTCTTT

size: -
J: TRBJ2-7
V: TRBV2
D: TRBD1
CDR3: CASSTGTGIYEQYF
DNA: TGTGCCAGCAGCACCGGGACAGGTATCTACGAGCAGTACTTC

size: once
J: TRBJ2-1
V: TRBV11-3
D: -
CDR3: CASSPGEVYNEQFF
DNA: TGTGCCAGCAGCCCCGGGGAGGTATACAATGAGCAGTTCTTC

size: -
J: TRBJ2-1
V: TRBV11-2
D: -
CDR3: CASSSYSNEQFF
DNA: TGTGCCAGCAGCTCCTATAGTAATGAGCAGTTCTTC

size: -
J: TRBJ2-7
V: TRBV5-6
D: -
CDR3: CASSGQEYEQYF
DNA: TGTGCCAGCAGCGGCCAGGAATACGAGCAGTACTTC

size: large
J: TRBJ2-7
V: TRBV29-1
D: -
CDR3: CTGYEQYF
DNA: TGCACCGGATACGAGCAGTACTTC

size: -
J: TRBJ2-7
V: TRBV5-1
D: TRBD1
CDR3: CASSPQKGQGNYEQYF
DNA: TGCGCCAGCAGCCCCCAAAAGGGACAGGGAAACTACGAGCAGTACTTC

size: few
J: TRBJ2-4
V: TRBV30
D: TRBD2
CDR3: CAWSIAGYIQYF
DNA: TGTGCCTGGAGTATAGCGGGATACATTCAGTACTTC

size: -
J: TRBJ1-1
V: TRBV27
D: -
CDR3: CASSQVNTEAFF
DNA: TGTGCCAGCAGCCAGGTGAACACTGAAGCTTTCTTT

size: -
J: TRBJ1-1
V: TRBV11-2
D: TRBD1
CDR3: CASSLDRIGTDQNTEAFF
DNA: TGTGCCAGCAGCTTAGACCGGATTGGGACAGACCAAAACACTGAAGCTTTCTTT

size: -
J: TRBJ2-3
V: TRBV18
D: TRBD1
CDR3: CASSPPPTGGYNADTQYF
DNA: TGTGCCAGCTCACCACCGCCGACAGGGGGATACAACGCAGATACGCAGTATTTT

size: -
J: TRBJ2-1
V: TRBV13
D: -
CDR3: CASSSLETRDEQFF
DNA: TGTGCCAGCAGCTCCTTGGAGACCCGGGATGAGCAGTTCTTC

size: -
J: TRBJ2-7
V: TRBV7-6
D: TRBD2
CDR3: CASSTDGRNSYEQYF
DNA: TGTGCCAGCAGCACCGACGGGAGGAACTCCTACGAGCAGTACTTC

size: -
J: TRBJ2-7
V: TRBV4-1
D: TRBD2
CDR3: CASSPKLAGDLLEQYF
DNA: TGCGCCAGCAGTCCAAAACTAGCGGGGGACCTGTTGGAGCAGTACTTC

size: once
J: TRBJ1-6
V: TRBV19
D: -
CDR3: CASSDAPSSYNSPLHF
DNA: TGTGCCAGTAGTGACGCTCCAAGCTCCTATAATTCACCCCTCCACTTT

size: -
J: TRBJ1-1
V: TRBV5-5
D: -
CDR3: CASSLVLGAGTEAFF
DNA: TGTGCCAGCAGCTTGGTCCTGGGGGCCGGCACTGAAGCTTTCTTT